This T cell receptor (beta chain) derives from a study of T cell responses to AZD1222 COVID-19 vaccine. Findings of the study overall: Distributed over spike, vaccine-associated CD4 TCRs predominated at 160-218 and 743-854. Donors in the cohort were predominantly white British and more often female, and clonal diversity was possibly underestimated. Reportedly, nearly half of unique spike TCRs recognized epitopes outside B.1.351/B.1.1.7 mutations. There were repertoire samples only from the period after the peak T cell response.

In regard to this clone: Its matching antigen is unknown.

The data were produced by immunoSEQ multiplex PCR, yet TCRdb's version contains in-frame clones alone and is incomplete. This sample contains about 140,000 clones. The V gene's germline CDR1 is SGDLS and CDR2 YYNGEE. The V end was cut by 3 bases, the J end by 3 bases, with 12 bases between. The CDR3 is 14 amino acids. Sequences were obtained from peripheral blood. This sequence joins TRBV9 and TRBJ1-2, with a weak D call TRBD1 (5 bases). This receptor was identified in an adult in good health. The CDR3: CASSAFGGDYGYTF. The DNA for the CDR3 is TGTGCCAGCAGCGCATTCGGGGGGGACTATGGCTACACCTTC.